The TCR beta chain described here comes from a study of blood T cell repertoires in COVID-19. This clone was picked up one time. Assay used: immunoSEQ multiplex PCR; TCRdb lists only in-frame clones, some missing. The sample consists of over 75,000 clones, 82% of them appearing once. The CDR3 totals 14 residues. Per germline, CDR1 MGHRA and CDR2 YSYEKL. V lost 1 base and J 1 base, leaving 7 bases between the germline ends. The receptor comes from an elderly woman with acute or convalescent COVID-19. Material: peripheral blood. V is TRBV4-1 and J is TRBJ2-5; D may be TRBD1 (5 bases). The CDR3 protein is CASSQGGSQETQYF. The CDR3 DNA sequence: TGCGCCAGCAGCCAAGGGGGCAGCCAAGAGACCCAGTACTTC.